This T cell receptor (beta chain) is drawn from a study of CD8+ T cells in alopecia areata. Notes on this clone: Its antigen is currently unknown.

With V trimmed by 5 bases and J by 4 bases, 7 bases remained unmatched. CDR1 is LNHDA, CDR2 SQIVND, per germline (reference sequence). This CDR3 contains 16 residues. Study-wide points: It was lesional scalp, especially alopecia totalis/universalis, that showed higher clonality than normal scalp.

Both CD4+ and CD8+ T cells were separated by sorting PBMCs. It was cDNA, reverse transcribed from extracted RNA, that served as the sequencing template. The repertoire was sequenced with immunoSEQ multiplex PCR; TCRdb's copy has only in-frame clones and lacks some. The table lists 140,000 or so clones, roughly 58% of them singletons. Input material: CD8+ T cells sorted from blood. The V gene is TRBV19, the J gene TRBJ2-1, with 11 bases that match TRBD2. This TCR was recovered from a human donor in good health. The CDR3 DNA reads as TGTGCCAGTAGTTCCCTAACTAGCGGGGGATACAATGAGCAGTTCTTC. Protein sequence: CASSSLTSGGYNEQFF.